This is a list of T cell receptor beta chains from one sample in a study of PD-1 blockade in mismatch repair-deficient tumors. Profiled with immunoSEQ multiplex PCR; TCRdb holds only in-frame clones, not every one. This table holds roughly 49,000 clones, around three quarters found once. Sequences were derived from PBMCs, sampled before pembrolizumab treatment. These receptors came from an adult with mismatch repair-deficient cancer. Both conserved end residues are part of each CDR3. D genes are given only for firm matches. The listing skips clone size in some rows; elsewhere it reads once, few, many or a size class.

CDR3 length	V gene	D gene	J gene	clone size	CDR3 protein	CDR3 DNA
15	TRBV5-4	TRBD2	TRBJ2-1	.	CASSPAGGLYNEQFF	TGTGCCAGCAGTCCAGCGGGAGGACTTTACAATGAGCAGTTCTTC
15	TRBV5-1	.	TRBJ2-7	.	CASSIAGAASYEQYF	TGCGCCAGCAGCATCGCGGGGGCGGCTTCCTACGAGCAGTACTTC
14	TRBV7-9	TRBD1	TRBJ2-7	.	CASSSGTGEHEQYF	TGTGCCAGCAGCTCTGGGACAGGGGAACACGAGCAGTACTTC
14	TRBV5-1	.	TRBJ1-4	.	CASSLTGRNEKLFF	TGCGCCAGCAGCTTGACAGGGAGAAACGAAAAACTGTTTTTT
14	TRBV11-2	.	TRBJ1-2	.	CASSPGSNGYGYTF	TGTGCCAGCAGCCCTGGGTCCAACGGGTATGGCTACACCTTC
14	TRBV6-5	.	TRBJ2-7	.	CASSVGGSSYEQYF	TGTGCCAGCAGTGTAGGCGGAAGCTCCTACGAGCAGTACTTC
12	TRBV5-5	.	TRBJ2-7	.	CASSQDYYEQYF	TGTGCCAGCAGCCAGGATTACTACGAGCAGTACTTC
13	TRBV5-6	.	TRBJ2-2	few	CASSSYNTGELFF	TGTGCCAGCAGCTCATATAACACCGGGGAGCTGTTTTTT
15	TRBV6-1	TRBD2	TRBJ2-2	.	CASTESGRVGGELFF	TGTGCCAGCACCGAAAGCGGGAGAGTAGGCGGGGAGCTGTTTTTT
16	TRBV6-1	TRBD1	TRBJ2-1	.	CASSGSGTGVYNEQFF	TGTGCCAGCAGTGGCTCCGGGACAGGTGTCTACAATGAGCAGTTCTTC